The sequence of this T cell receptor beta chain was determined in a study of T cell repertoires in cytomegalovirus infection. About the research overall: CMV infection and matching HLA type were both indicated by public TCR beta signatures.

Germline V gene lookup returns CDR1 SEHNR and CDR2 FQNEAQ (reference sequence). The ends were cut back, 3 bases at V and 2 bases at J, with 16 bases in the middle. The CDR3 covers 16 residues. TCRdb called the reads again in MiXCR, with one record for every CDR3 protein. The data hold about 69,000 distinct CDR3 sequences, with 25% to 30% observed a single time. This clonotype was found a few times. The antigen is not known. The clonotype comes from a human donor in good health (CMV status not recorded). Some clones in this sample may be carry-over from other donors' samples. The chain links TRBV7-9 to TRBJ1-2; D is uncertain. This sample comprised CD8+ T cells from cultured PBMCs, obtained from culture after CMV antigen stimulation. CDR3 bases: TGTGCCAGCAGCTTTAGGCCCGAGCTTTTAAACTATGGCTACACCTTC. This encodes CASSFRPELLNYGYTF.